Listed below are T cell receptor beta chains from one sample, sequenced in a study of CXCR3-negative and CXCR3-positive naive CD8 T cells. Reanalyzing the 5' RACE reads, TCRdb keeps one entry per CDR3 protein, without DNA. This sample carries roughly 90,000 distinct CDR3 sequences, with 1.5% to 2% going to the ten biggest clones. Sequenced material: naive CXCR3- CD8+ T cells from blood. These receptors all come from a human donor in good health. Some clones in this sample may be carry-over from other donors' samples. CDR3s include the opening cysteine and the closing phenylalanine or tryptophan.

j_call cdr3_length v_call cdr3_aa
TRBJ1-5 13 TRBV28 CASSLGGLEPQHF
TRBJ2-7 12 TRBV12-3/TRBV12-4 CASSFRGYEQYF
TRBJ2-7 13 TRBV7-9 CASSSGQLYEQYF
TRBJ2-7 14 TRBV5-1 CASSLGRAKIEQYF
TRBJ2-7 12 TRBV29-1 CSVEIPAYEQYF
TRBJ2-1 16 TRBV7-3 CASSLSGATLYNEQFF
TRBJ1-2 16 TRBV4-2 CASSQPPGVANYGYTF
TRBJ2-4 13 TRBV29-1 CSGIQGTKNIQYF
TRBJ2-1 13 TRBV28 CASSLYSVNEQFF
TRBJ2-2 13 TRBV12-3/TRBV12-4 CASGRGHTGELFF
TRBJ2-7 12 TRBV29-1 CSVRQSTYEQYF
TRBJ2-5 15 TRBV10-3 CAISGRGTPQETQYF
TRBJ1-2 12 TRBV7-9 CASSEGGDGDTF
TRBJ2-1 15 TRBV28 CATRLGVGNFDEQFF
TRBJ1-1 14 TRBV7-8 CASSSQNMNTEAFF
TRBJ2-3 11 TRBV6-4 CASSEKVTQYF
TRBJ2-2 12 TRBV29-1 CSVQGDGGELFF
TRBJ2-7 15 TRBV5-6 CASSLALDYFVEQYF
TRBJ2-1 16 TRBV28 CASSIAGGPPYNEQFF
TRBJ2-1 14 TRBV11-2 CASSPGTSVYEQFF
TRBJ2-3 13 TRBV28 CASISGAKDTQYF
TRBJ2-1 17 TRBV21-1 CASSKGTVAGGSNEQFF
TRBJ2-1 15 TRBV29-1 CSVVGAAGWNNEQFF
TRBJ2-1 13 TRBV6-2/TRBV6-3 CASSFAGGNEQFF
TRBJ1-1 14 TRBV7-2 CASSSGQVRTEAFF
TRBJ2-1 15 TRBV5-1 CASTWYPGNSDEQFF
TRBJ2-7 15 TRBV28 CASTSGDRAAYEQYF
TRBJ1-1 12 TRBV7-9 CASSPWTEEAFF
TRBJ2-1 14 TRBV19 CASSIVRSVNEQFF
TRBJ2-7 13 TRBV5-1 CASVGTASYEQYF
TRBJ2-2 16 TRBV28 CASSFWTSGNTGELFF
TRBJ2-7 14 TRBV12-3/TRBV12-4 CASTVAGGRYEQYF
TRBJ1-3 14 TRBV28 CASIPQGFGNTIYF
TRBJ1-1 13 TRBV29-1 CSVTSWTANEAFF
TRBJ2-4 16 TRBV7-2 CASSPTGLAEKNIQYF
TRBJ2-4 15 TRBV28 CASSRRWQPKNIQYF
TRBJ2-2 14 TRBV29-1 CSVVGTGTGGELFF
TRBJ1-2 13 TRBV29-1 CSVETGFNYGYTF
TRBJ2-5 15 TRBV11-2 CASSLVGTNQETQYF
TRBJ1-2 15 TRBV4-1 CASSLTPSAEYGYTF
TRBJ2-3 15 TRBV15 CATSREGGLSDTQYF
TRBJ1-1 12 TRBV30 CAWGTGNTEAFF
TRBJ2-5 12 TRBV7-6 CASSPRLETQYF
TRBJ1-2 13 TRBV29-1 CSVESPRSYGYTF
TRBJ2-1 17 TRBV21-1 CASSKGTSGSSYNEQFF
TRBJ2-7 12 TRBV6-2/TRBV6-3 CASSYFRNEQYF
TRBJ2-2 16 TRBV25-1 CASSEWVGPNTGELFF
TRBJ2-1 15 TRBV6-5 CASSLAFGVINEQFF
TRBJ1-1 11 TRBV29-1 CSVGSQPEAFF
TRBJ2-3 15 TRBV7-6 CASSYTAARTDTQYF
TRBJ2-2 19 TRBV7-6 CASSPPPRTGDTNTGELFF
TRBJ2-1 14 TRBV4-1 CASSLTGTYNEQFF
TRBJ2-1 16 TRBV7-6 CASSLAGTGGNNEQFF
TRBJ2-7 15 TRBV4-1 CASSPRGVGSYEQYF
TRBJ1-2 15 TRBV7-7 CASSPLGGQIYGYTF